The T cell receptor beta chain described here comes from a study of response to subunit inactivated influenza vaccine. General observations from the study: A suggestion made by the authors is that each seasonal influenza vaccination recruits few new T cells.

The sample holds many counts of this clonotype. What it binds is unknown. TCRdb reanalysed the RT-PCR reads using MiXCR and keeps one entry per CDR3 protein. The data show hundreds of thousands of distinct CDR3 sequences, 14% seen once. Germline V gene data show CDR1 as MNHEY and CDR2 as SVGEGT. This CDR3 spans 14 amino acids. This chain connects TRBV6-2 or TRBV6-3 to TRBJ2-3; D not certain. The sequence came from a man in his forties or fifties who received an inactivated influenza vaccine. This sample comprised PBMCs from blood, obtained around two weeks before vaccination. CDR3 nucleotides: TGTGCTTTGAAAGCTGCGTCTCCAACAGATACGCAGTATTTT. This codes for CALKAASPTDTQYF.